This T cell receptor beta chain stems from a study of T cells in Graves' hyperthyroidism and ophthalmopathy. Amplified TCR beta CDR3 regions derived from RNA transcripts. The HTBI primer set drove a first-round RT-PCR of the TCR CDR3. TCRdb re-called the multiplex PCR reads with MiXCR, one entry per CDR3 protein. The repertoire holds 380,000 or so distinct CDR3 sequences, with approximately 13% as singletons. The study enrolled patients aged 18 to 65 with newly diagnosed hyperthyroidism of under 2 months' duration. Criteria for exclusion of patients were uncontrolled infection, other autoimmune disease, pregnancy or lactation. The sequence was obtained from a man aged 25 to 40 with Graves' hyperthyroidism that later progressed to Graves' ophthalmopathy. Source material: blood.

The CDR3 DNA reads TGTGCCAGCAGTATAGGACAGGGGGCGAGTCAGCCCCAGCATTTT. Its translation is CASSIGQGASQPQHF. The chain links TRBV28 to TRBJ1-5; 11 bases are a match to TRBD1. The germline V gene has CDR1 MDHEN and CDR2 SYDVKM. The CDR3 is 15 residues long. The ends lost 5 bases at V and 6 bases at J; junction bases unmatched: 6.